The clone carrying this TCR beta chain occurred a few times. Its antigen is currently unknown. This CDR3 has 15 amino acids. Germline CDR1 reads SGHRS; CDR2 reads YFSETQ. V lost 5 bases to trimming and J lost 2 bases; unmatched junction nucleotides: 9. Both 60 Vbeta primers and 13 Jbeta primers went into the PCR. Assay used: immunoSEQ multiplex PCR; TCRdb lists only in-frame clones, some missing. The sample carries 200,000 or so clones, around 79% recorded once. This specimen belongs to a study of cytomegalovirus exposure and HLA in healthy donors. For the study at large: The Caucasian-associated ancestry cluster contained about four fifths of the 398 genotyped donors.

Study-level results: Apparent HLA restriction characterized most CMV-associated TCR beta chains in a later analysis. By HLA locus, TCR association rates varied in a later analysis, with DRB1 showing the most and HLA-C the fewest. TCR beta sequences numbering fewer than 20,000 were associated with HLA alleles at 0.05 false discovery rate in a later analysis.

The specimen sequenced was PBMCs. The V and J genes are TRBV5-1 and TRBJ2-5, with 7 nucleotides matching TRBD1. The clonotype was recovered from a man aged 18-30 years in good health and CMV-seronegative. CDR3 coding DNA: TGCGCCAGCAGTCATCAGACAGGGCCTCAAGAGACCCAGTACTTC. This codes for CASSHQTGPQETQYF.